Given below is one T cell receptor beta chain in context. As yet, its antigen is unknown. The data derive from a study of a mutant IDH1 vaccine in newly diagnosed glioma. J lost 4 bases, V lost 9 bases, and 4 bases had no gene match. Germline CDR1 SNHLY, CDR2 FYNNEI. The CDR3 contains 14 residues. Assay used: immunoSEQ multiplex PCR; TCRdb lists only in-frame clones, some missing. The sample lists over 95,000 clones; 85% to 90% were seen once. The time point here: week 11, during vaccination. The vaccine gave 300 ug of a 20-mer mutant IDH1 peptide subcutaneously per dose. The receptor's source is a woman between 50 and 59 years old with glioma. The chain uses TRBV2 and TRBJ2-2, with 11 bases identical to TRBD2. The sequenced sample was PBMCs, obtained from a glioma patient whose treatment included an IDH1 peptide vaccine. CDR3 amino acids: CASRLAGLTGELFF. The CDR3 region has the DNA TGTGCCAGTAGACTAGCGGGACTCACCGGGGAGCTGTTTTTT. The variable domain in full, completed from reference TRBV2 and TRBJ2-2, reads EPEVTQTPSHQVTQMGQEVILRCVPISNHLYFYWYRQILGQKVEFLVSFYNNEISEKSEIFDDQFSVERPDGSNFTLKIRSTKLEDSAMYFCASRLAGLTGELFFGEGSRLTVL.